These 18 T cell receptor beta chains were all obtained from the same sample, sequenced in a study of T cells after yellow fever vaccination (dated by TCRdb to between 2017 and 2020). Library preparation employed 5' RACE. Sequencing relied on an Illumina HiSeq 2500. TCRdb reran the public reads through fastp at Q25 and MiXCR, keeping productive beta chains. For every CDR3 protein sequence, its rows merge into one entry that carries the most common genes and DNA. Here the sample has more than 75,000 distinct CDR3 sequences; roughly 10% occur a single time. Approximately 15% of the sample is in the top ten clones. Per the publication, the treatment or condition label means: live attenuated yellow fever vaccine strain. The sequences come from CD8+ T cells not binding an NS4B(214-222) dextramer, sorted from PBMCs, collected more than 13 days after the first yellow fever vaccination. Read against the paper, the sample's cell subset or site label means: NS4B epitope dextramer-negative CD8 T cells. These receptors all stem from a man aged 18 to 30 who received the YFV17D yellow fever vaccine.

The rearrangement links TRBV19 to TRBJ2-3; D remains unclear. The germline CDR1 and CDR2 sequences are LNHDA and SQIVND (reference sequence). The V gene lost 0 bases and the J gene lost 2 bases, with 18 bases spanning the gap. This CDR3 has 18 residues. Here the CDR3 DNA reads TGTGCCAGTAGTATAGATCCGAGACGACCCGAGGACACAGATACGCAGTATTTT. This gives the protein CASSIDPRRPEDTDTQYF.

The chain employs TRBV19 and TRBJ2-2; D gene ambiguous. Germline V gives CDR1 LNHDA, CDR2 SQIVND (reference sequence). Trimming cost V 1 base and J 4 bases, with 4 bases left between them. This CDR3 has 13 amino acids. The CDR3 DNA reads TGTGCCAGTAGTATAGTAGGCACCGGGGAGCTGTTTTTT. As protein: CASSIVGTGELFF.

The chain couples TRBV3-1 to TRBJ2-5; D remains ambiguous. Germline lookup yields CDR1 LGHDT and CDR2 YNNKEL (reference sequence). The ends were cut back, 3 bases at V and 4 bases at J, with 12 bases in the middle. The CDR3 contains 14 residues. The CDR3 DNA reads TGTGCCAGCAGCCACCCTGGACCCATAGAGACCCAGTACTTC. Protein: CASSHPGPIETQYF.

This clonotype has a handful of counts. This rearrangement joins TRBV19 to TRBJ1-2; TRBD1 aligns across 10 bases. The CDR3 extends over 16 amino acids. The J segment lost 4 bases and the V segment lost 6 bases, leaving 11 bases of the junction unmatched. The germline gives CDR1 LNHDA, CDR2 SQIVND (reference sequence). The CDR3 DNA follows: TGTGCCAGTAGCCGACAGGGGGCAATTGGAAGCTATGGCTACACCTTC. Translating gives CASSRQGAIGSYGYTF.

This clonotype was picked up a small number of times. The V gene is TRBV9, the J gene TRBJ2-1; D uncertain. The V end was cut by 0 bases, the J end by 1 base, with 14 bases between. The germline CDR1 and CDR2 sequences are SGDLS and YYNGEE. The CDR3 consists of 17 residues. CDR3 region: CASSVVEGLTSYNEQFF. The DNA for the CDR3 is TGTGCCAGCAGCGTAGTTGAAGGTCTGACTTCCTACAATGAGCAGTTCTTC.

The chain recombines TRBV7-2 with TRBJ2-5, with 10 bases matching TRBD2. The CDR3 totals 17 residues. V was clipped by 0 bases and J by 7 bases; unmatched bases: 11. Per the germline V gene, CDR1 is SGHTA and CDR2 is FQGNSA. CDR3 region: CASSLALAGGLLGTQYF. The DNA for the CDR3 is TGTGCCAGCAGCTTAGCTTTAGCGGGGGGCCTTCTAGGGACCCAGTACTTC.

CDR3 amino acids: CASSFRRSYEQYF. CDR3 DNA: TGTGCCAGCAGTTTTCGACGGTCCTACGAGCAGTACTTC. V and J are TRBV27 and TRBJ2-7, with unresolved D. Germline V gives CDR1 MNHEY, CDR2 SMNVEV (reference sequence). The CDR3 loop spans 13 amino acids. Trimming removed 3 bases from V and 1 base from J, with 7 bases in between.

The gene calls are TRBV18 and TRBJ2-2, with D possibly matching TRBD1 (6 bases). The germline CDR1 and CDR2 sequences are KGHSH and LQKENI. CDR3 length: 16 amino acids. Trimming removed 0 bases from V and 5 bases from J, with 13 bases in between. For the CDR3, the DNA is TGTGCCAGCTCACCACCGTACAGGGCGCGGACCGGGGAGCTGTTTTTT. Translation gives CASSPPYRARTGELFF.

V usage is TRBV20-1 and J usage is TRBJ2-1; no clear D. This CDR3 is built from 15 residues. Germline V gene data show CDR1 as DFQATT and CDR2 as SNEGSKA (reference sequence). Deletions cut 0 bases from V and 0 bases from J, with 9 bases between. The CDR3 DNA reads TGCAGTGCTAGAGATGGGGTGGACTCCTACAATGAGCAGTTCTTC. It specifies CSARDGVDSYNEQFF.

The V call is TRBV5-5, the J call TRBJ1-6; D is unclear. Trimming left V 2 bases short and J 0 bases short, with 6 bases between. CDR1 SGHKS and CDR2 YYEKEE come from the germline V gene (reference sequence). The CDR3 runs to 15 residues. Here the CDR3 reads CASSFGSSYNSPLHF. As DNA, the CDR3 is TGTGCCAGCAGCTTCGGTAGCTCCTATAATTCACCCCTCCACTTT.

V usage is TRBV15 and J usage is TRBJ1-5; maybe TRBD1 (6 bases). Germline V gene lookup returns CDR1 LNHNV and CDR2 YYDKDF (reference sequence). CDR3 length: 16 residues. Trimming removed 0 bases at V and 7 bases at J, with 16 bases between. DNA of the CDR3: TGTGCCACCAGCAGAGAAAAAGGGGGAACTAACCAGCCCCAGCATTTT. Amino acids: CATSREKGGTNQPQHF.

The gene calls are TRBV6-4 and TRBJ2-1; D is tentatively TRBD1 or TRBD2 (5 bases each). This CDR3 comprises 15 residues. Trimming cost V 2 bases and J 5 bases, with 13 bases left between them. Germline V gene lookup returns CDR1 MRHNA and CDR2 SNTAGT. CDR3 region: CASSDGIEGNNEQFF. The CDR3 DNA is TGTGCCAGCAGTGACGGGATAGAGGGGAACAATGAGCAGTTCTTC.

The chain has TRBV5-4 and TRBJ2-7, with D possibly matching TRBD2 (7 bases). CDR3 length: 12 residues. Trimming took 10 bases from V and 2 from J, leaving 13 bases between them. The V gene's germline CDR1 is SGHNT and CDR2 YYREEE (reference sequence). The CDR3 sequence is CAVGGATYEQYF. The CDR3 nucleotides are TGTGCCGTTGGGGGGGCCACCTACGAGCAGTACTTC.

The chain joins TRBV3-1 to TRBJ2-1, with D hard to call. Germline V CDR1 and CDR2: LGHDT, YNNKEL (reference sequence). The CDR3 totals 15 residues. Trimming removed 6 bases from V and 0 bases from J, with 12 bases in between. CDR3 nucleotide sequence: TGTGCCAGCAGTCCCAGCTGGGGCTCCTACAATGAGCAGTTCTTC. Residues: CASSPSWGSYNEQFF.

This clonotype has a handful of counts. The chain has TRBV5-4 and TRBJ2-1; 8 bases agree with TRBD2. The V segment lost 7 bases and the J segment 6 bases; nucleotides outside the gene matches: 3. Germline loops: CDR1 SGHNT, CDR2 YYREEE (reference sequence). This CDR3 is 12 amino acids long. The CDR3 DNA reads as TGTGCCAGCGGGACTAGTACCAATGAGCAGTTCTTC. This translates into CASGTSTNEQFF.

This clonotype showed up just a few times. The chain combines TRBV29-1 with TRBJ1-2; no clear D gene. CDR1 SQVTM and CDR2 ANQGSEA come from the germline V gene. Trimming shortened V by 1 base and J by 8 bases, and 11 bases separated the two germline ends. The CDR3 consists of 12 residues. The CDR3: CSVEGQVFGYTF. CDR3 nucleotides: TGCAGCGTTGAAGGGCAGGTGTTCGGCTACACCTTC.

This clonotype turned up a few times. V and J are TRBV4-1 and TRBJ2-1; D is unresolved. The germline V and J ends were trimmed by 4 bases and 8 bases, with 9 bases remaining between them. CDR1 MGHRA and CDR2 YSYEKL come from the germline V gene. This CDR3 has 12 residues. CDR3 in amino acids: CASSLVGYEQFF. CDR3 bases: TGCGCCAGCAGCCTTGTGGGCTATGAGCAGTTCTTC.

In its sample, this clonotype was seen a few times. J is TRBJ2-2 and V is TRBV21-1; the table calls TRBD1, which could not be checked here. TRBV21-1 represents a pseudogene. The CDR3 contains 16 residues. CDR3 nucleotide sequence: TGTGCCAGCAGCAAAATCGTTGAGGGGAAAGGCGGGGAGCTGTTTTTT. Protein sequence: CASSKIVEGKGGELFF.